This TCR beta chain was documented in a study of shared clonotypes between healthy human individuals. The repertoire was sequenced with immunoSEQ multiplex PCR; TCRdb's copy has only in-frame clones and lacks some. The repertoire holds hundreds of thousands of clones, with around 67% as singletons. This clone was recorded a few times. Its antigen remains unidentified. V was trimmed by 2 bases and J by 6 bases, leaving 14 bases between them. Looked up from germline, CDR1 is SGHAT and CDR2 is FQNNGV. The CDR3 has 14 residues. Study-wide findings and caveats: What limited the represented genetic and exposure-history diversity was the small number of donors. Sampling used blood alone; tissue repertoires probably differ.

J is TRBJ2-7 and V is TRBV11-2, with D perhaps being TRBD1 or TRBD2 (6 bases each). This clonotype was sampled from a woman between 25 and 40 years old in good health. The source material was memory CD4+ T cells sorted from blood. Subset meaning: CD45RA-negative fraction. DNA for the CDR3: TGTGCCAGCAGCTTACTAGGGGGGATCGGCGAGCAGTACTTC. It encodes CASSLLGGIGEQYF.